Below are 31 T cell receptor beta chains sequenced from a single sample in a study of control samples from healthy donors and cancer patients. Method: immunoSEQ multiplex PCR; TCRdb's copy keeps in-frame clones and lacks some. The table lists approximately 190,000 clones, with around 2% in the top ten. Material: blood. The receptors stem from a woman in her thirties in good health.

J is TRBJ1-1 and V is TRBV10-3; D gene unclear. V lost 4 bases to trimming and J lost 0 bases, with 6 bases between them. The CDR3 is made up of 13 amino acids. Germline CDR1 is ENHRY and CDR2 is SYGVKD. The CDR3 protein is CAISVGLNTEAFF. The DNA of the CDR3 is TGTGCCATCAGTGTCGGGCTGAACACTGAAGCTTTCTTT.

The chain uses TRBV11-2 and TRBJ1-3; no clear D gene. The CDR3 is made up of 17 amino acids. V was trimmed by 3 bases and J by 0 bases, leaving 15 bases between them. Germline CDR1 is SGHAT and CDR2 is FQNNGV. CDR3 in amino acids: CASSLDRVSPSGNTIYF. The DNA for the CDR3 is TGTGCCAGCAGCTTGGACCGGGTCTCGCCCTCTGGAAACACCATATATTTT. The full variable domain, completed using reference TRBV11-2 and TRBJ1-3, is EAGVAQSPRYKIIEKRQSVAFWCNPISGHATLYWYQQILGQGPKLLIQFQNNGVVDDSQLPKDRFSAERLKGVDSTLKIQPAKLEDSAVYLCASSLDRVSPSGNTIYFGEGSWLTVV.

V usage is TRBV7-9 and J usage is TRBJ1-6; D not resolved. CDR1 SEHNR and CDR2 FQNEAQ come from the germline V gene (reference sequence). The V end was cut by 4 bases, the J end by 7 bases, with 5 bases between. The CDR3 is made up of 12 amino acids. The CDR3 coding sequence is TGTGCCAGCAGCTCGTTAAATTCACCCCTCCACTTT. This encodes CASSSLNSPLHF.

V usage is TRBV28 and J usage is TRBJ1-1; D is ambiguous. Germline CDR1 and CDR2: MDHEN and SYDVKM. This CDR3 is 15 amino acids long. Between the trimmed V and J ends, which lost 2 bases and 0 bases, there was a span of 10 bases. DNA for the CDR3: TGTGCCAGCAGTTTAAGGAGGTTGATGAACACTGAAGCTTTCTTT. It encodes CASSLRRLMNTEAFF.

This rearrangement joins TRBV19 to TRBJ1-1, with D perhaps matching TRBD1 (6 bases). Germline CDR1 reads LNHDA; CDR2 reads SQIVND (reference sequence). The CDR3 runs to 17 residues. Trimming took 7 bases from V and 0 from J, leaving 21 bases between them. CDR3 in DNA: TGTGCCAGTACCCCGCACGGGGGGGGGCGAGTGAACACTGAAGCTTTCTTT. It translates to CASTPHGGGRVNTEAFF.

The CDR3 sequence: CASSYEGQEISPLHF. The CDR3 DNA reads as TGTGCCAGCAGTTACGAGGGTCAGGAGATTTCACCCCTCCACTTT. The V and J genes are TRBV6-5 and TRBJ1-6; D not resolved. Between the trimmed V and J ends, which lost 2 bases and 9 bases, there was a span of 14 bases. The germline CDR1 and CDR2 sequences are MNHEY and SVGAGI. The CDR3 has 15 amino acids.

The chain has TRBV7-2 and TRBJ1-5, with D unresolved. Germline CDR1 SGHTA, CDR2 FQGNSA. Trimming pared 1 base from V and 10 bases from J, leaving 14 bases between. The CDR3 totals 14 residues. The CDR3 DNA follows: TGTGCCAGCAGCTTAGGTAACCCCGGACCACCCCAGCATTTT. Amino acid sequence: CASSLGNPGPPQHF. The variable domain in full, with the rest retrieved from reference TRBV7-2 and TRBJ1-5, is GAGVSQSPSNKVTEKGKDVELRCDPISGHTALYWYRQSLGQGLEFLIYFQGNSAPDKSGLPSDRFSAERTGGSVSTLTIQRTQQEDSAVYLCASSLGNPGPPQHFGDGTRLSIL.

The CDR3 reads CASSFYRDYLTDTQYF. CDR3 in DNA: TGTGCCAGCAGTTTTTACCGGGACTACCTCACAGATACGCAGTATTTT. The chain recombines TRBV5-6 with TRBJ2-3; 7 bases are a match to TRBD2. The CDR3 is 16 amino acids. Germline assignment: CDR1 SGHDT and CDR2 YYEEEE. V was clipped by 5 bases and J by 2 bases; unmatched bases: 11.

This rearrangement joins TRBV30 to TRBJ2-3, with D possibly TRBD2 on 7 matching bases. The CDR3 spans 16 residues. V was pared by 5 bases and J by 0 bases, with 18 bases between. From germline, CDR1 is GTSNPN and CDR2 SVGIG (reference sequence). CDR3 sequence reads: CAWARQGRESTDTQYF. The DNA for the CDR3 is TGTGCCTGGGCCCGCCAGGGGAGGGAGAGCACAGATACGCAGTATTTT. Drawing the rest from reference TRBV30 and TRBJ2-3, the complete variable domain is SQTIHQWPATLVQPVGSPLSLECTVEGTSNPNLYWYRQAAGRGLQLLFYSVGIGQISSEVPQNLSASRPQDRQFILSSKKLLLSDSGFYLCAWARQGRESTDTQYFGPGTRLTVL.

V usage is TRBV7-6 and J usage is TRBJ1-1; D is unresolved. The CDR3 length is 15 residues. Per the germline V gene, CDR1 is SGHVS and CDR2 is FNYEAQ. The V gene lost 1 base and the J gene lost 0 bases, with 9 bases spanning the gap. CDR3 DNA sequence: TGTGCCAGCAGCTTAGGGGGAAGCCTGAACACTGAAGCTTTCTTT. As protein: CASSLGGSLNTEAFF.

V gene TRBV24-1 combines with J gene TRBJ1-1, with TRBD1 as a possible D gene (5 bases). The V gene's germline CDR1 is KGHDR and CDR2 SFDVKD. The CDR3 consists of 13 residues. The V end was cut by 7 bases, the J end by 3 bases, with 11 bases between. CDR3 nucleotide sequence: TGTGCCACCAGGGATGGGGCGGACACTGAAGCTTTCTTT. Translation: CATRDGADTEAFF.

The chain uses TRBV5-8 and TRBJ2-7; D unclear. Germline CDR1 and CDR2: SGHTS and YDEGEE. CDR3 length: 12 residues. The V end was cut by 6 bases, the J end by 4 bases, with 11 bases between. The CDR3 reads CASTGPLYEQYF. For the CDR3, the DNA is TGTGCCAGCACCGGGCCACTGTACGAGCAGTACTTC.

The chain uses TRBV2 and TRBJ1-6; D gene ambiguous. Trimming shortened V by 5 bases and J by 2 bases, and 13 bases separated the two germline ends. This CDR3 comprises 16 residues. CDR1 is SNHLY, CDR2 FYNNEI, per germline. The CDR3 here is CASSLEAKPYNSPLHF. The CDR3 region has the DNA TGTGCCAGCAGTCTGGAAGCTAAGCCCTATAATTCACCCCTCCACTTT.

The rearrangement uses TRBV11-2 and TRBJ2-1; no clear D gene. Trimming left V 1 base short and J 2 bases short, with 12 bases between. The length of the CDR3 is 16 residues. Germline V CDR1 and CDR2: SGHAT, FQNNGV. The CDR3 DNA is TGTGCCAGCAGCTTAGTAGTGGAGAAACCCTACAATGAGCAGTTCTTC. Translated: CASSLVVEKPYNEQFF.

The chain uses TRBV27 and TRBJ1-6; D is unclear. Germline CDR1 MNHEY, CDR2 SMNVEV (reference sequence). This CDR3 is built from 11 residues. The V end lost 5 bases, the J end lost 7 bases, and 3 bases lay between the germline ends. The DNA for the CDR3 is TGTGCCAGCAGTAACAATTCACCCCTCCACTTT. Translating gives CASSNNSPLHF.

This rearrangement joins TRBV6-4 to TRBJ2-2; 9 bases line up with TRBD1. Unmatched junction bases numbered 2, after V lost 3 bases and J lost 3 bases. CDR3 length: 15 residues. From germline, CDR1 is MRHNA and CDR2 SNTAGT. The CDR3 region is CASSEGDRDTGELFF. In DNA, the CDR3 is TGTGCCAGCAGTGAAGGGGACAGGGACACCGGGGAGCTGTTTTTT.

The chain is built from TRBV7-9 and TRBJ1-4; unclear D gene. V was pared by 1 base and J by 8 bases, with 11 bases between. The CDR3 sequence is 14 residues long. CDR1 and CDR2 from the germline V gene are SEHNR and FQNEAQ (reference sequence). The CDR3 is CASSLGQAEEKLFF. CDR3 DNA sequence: TGTGCCAGCAGCTTAGGGCAGGCGGAGGAAAAACTGTTTTTT.

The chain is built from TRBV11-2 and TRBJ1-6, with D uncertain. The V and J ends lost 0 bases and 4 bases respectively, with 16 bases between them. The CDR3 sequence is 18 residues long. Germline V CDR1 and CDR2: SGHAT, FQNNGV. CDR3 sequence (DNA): TGTGCCAGCAGCTTAGATCCGCGAGAGGGAGATTATAATTCACCCCTCCACTTT. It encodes CASSLDPREGDYNSPLHF.

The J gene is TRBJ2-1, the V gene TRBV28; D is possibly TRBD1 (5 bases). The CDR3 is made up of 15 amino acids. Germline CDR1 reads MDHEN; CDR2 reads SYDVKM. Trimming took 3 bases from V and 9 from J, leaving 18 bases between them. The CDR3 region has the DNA TGTGCCAGCAGTTTTGGGGCAGGTGAACGGGCTGAGCAGTTCTTC. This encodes CASSFGAGERAEQFF.

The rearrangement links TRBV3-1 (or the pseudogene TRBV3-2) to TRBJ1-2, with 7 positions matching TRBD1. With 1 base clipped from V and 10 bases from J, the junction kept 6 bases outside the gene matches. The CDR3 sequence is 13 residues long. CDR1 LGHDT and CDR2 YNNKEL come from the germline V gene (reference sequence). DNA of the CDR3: TGTGCCAGCAGCCAAGGAGGGGGCGACCTCTACACCTTC. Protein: CASSQGGGDLYTF.

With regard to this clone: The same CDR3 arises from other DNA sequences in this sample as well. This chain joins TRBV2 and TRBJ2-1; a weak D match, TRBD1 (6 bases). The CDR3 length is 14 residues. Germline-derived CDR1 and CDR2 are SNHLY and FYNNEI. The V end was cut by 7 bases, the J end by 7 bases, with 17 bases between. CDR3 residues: CASKGDTGRNEQFF. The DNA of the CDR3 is TGTGCCAGCAAGGGGGACACCGGGCGGAATGAGCAGTTCTTC.

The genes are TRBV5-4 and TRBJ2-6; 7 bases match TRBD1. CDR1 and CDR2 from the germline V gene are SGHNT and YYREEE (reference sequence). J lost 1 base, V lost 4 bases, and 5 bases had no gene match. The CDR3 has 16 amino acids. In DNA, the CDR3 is TGTGCCAGCAGCCCGAAGACAGGGTCTGGGGCCAACGTCCTGACTTTC. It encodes CASSPKTGSGANVLTF.

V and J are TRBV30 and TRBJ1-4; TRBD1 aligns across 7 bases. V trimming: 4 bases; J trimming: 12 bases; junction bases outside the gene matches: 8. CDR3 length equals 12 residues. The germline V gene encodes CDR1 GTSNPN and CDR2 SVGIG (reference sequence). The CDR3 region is CAWNLIQGELFF. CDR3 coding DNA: TGTGCCTGGAACCTAATCCAGGGGGAACTGTTTTTT.

DNA of the CDR3: TGTGCCAGCAGTCCACACCCCGGCAGGCCGGCGGCGTATGGCTACACCTTC. This translates into CASSPHPGRPAAYGYTF. The chain carries TRBV27 and TRBJ1-2; no reliable D call. This CDR3 is built from 17 residues. Trimming cost V 5 bases and J 5 bases, with 24 bases left between them. Germline assignment: CDR1 MNHEY and CDR2 SMNVEV (reference sequence).

CDR3 amino acids: CSVAPMTGNTEAFF. CDR3 coding DNA: TGCAGCGTTGCCCCCATGACGGGGAACACTGAAGCTTTCTTT. The genes are TRBV29-1 and TRBJ1-1, with no clear D. V dropped 4 bases and J dropped 1 base, with 13 bases sitting between them. CDR1 and CDR2 from the germline V gene are SQVTM and ANQGSEA. The CDR3 consists of 14 residues. The whole variable domain, filled in from reference TRBV29-1 and TRBJ1-1, reads SAVISQKPSRDICQRGTSLTIQCQVDSQVTMMFWYRQQPGQSLTLIATANQGSEATYESGFVIDKFPISRPNLTFSTLTVSNMSPEDSSIYLCSVAPMTGNTEAFFGQGTRLTVV.

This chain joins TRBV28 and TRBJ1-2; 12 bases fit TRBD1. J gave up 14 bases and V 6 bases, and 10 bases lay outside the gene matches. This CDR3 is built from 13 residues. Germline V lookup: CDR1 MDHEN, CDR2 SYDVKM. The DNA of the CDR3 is TGTGCCAGCAGGCCGGGACAGGGGGCCCTTAAGACCTTC. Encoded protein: CASRPGQGALKTF.

Written as DNA, the CDR3 is TGTGCCAGCAGTTCCCCCGGGACAGGGTGGAGCTCCTATAATTCACCCCTCCACTTT. Its protein product is CASSSPGTGWSSYNSPLHF. J is TRBJ1-6 and V is TRBV27; 9 bases fit TRBD1. The CDR3 contains 19 residues. The trim removed 4 bases at V and 0 bases at J, leaving 10 bases unmatched. Germline V gene lookup returns CDR1 MNHEY and CDR2 SMNVEV (reference sequence).

The CDR3 nucleotides are TGTGCCAGCTCGTTTTCTAATTCACCCCTCCACTTT. It translates to CASSFSNSPLHF. The chain couples TRBV19 to TRBJ1-6; D uncertain. The germline V gene has CDR1 LNHDA and CDR2 SQIVND (reference sequence). The CDR3 consists of 12 residues. V was trimmed by 9 bases and J by 6 bases, leaving 9 bases between them.

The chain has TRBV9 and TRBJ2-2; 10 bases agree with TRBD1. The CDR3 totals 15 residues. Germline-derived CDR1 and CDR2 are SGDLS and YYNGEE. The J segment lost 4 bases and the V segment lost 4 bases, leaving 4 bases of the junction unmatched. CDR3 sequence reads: CASSPRTGGTGELFF. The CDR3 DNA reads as TGTGCCAGCAGCCCCCGGACAGGGGGCACCGGGGAGCTGTTTTTT.

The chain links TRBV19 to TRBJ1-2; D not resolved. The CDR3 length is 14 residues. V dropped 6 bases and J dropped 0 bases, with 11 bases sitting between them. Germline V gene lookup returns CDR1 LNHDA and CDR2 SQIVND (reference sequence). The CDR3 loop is CASSLDLPNYGYTF. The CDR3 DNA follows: TGTGCCAGTAGCTTGGACCTTCCTAACTATGGCTACACCTTC.

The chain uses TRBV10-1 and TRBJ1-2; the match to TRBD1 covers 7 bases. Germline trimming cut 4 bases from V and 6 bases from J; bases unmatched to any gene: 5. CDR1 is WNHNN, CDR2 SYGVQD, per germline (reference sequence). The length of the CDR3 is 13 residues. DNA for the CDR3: TGCGCCAGCAGTGGACAGGGAGGCAATGGCTACACCTTC. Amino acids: CASSGQGGNGYTF.